The 15 T cell receptor beta chains reported below all come from one sample, sequenced in a study of identical twins. TCRdb re-called the 5' RACE reads through MiXCR, storing one row per CDR3 protein. The sample carries under 250,000 distinct CDR3 sequences, around 8% recorded once. The same sample was also used in a study of yellow fever vaccine responses in identical twins.

Sequencing used memory (CD45RO+) T cells sorted from blood. Every receptor here comes from a woman between 18 and 30 years old in good health.

V gene TRBV2 combines with J gene TRBJ2-3, with D maybe TRBD2 (6 bases). The CDR3 loop spans 16 amino acids. The germline gives CDR1 SNHLY, CDR2 FYNNEI. Trimming cost V 2 bases and J 2 bases, with 14 bases left between them. CDR3 nucleotides: TGTGCCAGCAGTGAACTTCCTGGGGGGTCCACAGATACGCAGTATTTT. Amino acids: CASSELPGGSTDTQYF.

This clonotype was seen many times. The chain carries TRBV7-9 and TRBJ2-5; D gene ambiguous. The germline V gene encodes CDR1 SEHNR and CDR2 FQNEAQ (reference sequence). V lost 2 bases to trimming and J lost 0 bases, with 10 bases between them. The CDR3 loop spans 15 amino acids. CDR3 amino acids: CASSLFTRDQETQYF. DNA of the CDR3: TGTGCCAGCAGCTTATTTACCCGGGACCAAGAGACCCAGTACTTC.

In this sample, this clonotype turned up a few times. V and J are TRBV7-9 and TRBJ1-4; 9 bases map to TRBD1. CDR3 length: 15 residues. Germline V gene lookup returns CDR1 SEHNR and CDR2 FQNEAQ (reference sequence). V was clipped by 4 bases and J by 8 bases; unmatched bases: 8. The CDR3 nucleotides read TGTGCCAGCAGCTCCTCCGGGACAGGGCGAGAAAAACTGTTTTTT. It encodes CASSSSGTGREKLFF.

In its sample, this clonotype was seen a few times. The chain couples TRBV18 to TRBJ2-2, with unresolved D. CDR1 is KGHSH and CDR2 is LQKENI in the germline V gene. Trimming took off 2 bases at V and 5 bases at J, with 6 bases between the two ends. The CDR3 contains 13 residues. The CDR3 here is CASSPELTGELFF. The CDR3 nucleotides are TGTGCCAGCTCACCAGAGCTGACCGGGGAGCTGTTTTTT.

This clonotype came up a few times. The V gene is TRBV18, the J gene TRBJ2-1; the match to TRBD1 covers 8 bases. The CDR3 is 15 residues long. V lost 3 bases to trimming and J lost 9 bases; unmatched junction nucleotides: 10. The germline gives CDR1 KGHSH, CDR2 LQKENI. The DNA for the CDR3 is TGTGCCAGCTCACCCGGACAGGGTGGTATCGGTGAGCAGTTCTTC. Its protein is CASSPGQGGIGEQFF.

V usage is TRBV29-1 and J usage is TRBJ2-5, with D unclear. Trimming took off 6 bases at V and 2 bases at J, with 13 bases between the two ends. Germline V gives CDR1 SQVTM, CDR2 ANQGSEA. CDR3 size: 13 residues. CDR3 in DNA: TGCAGCGTAAGAGACATAAGTCAAGAGACCCAGTACTTC. This encodes CSVRDISQETQYF.

This rearrangement joins TRBV20-1 to TRBJ1-1; D uncertain. The ends were cut back, 2 bases at V and 1 base at J, with 8 bases in the middle. CDR1 is DFQATT, CDR2 SNEGSKA, per germline (reference sequence). The CDR3 spans 13 residues. The CDR3, as DNA: TGCAGTGCTAGACCGGGCGGGAACACTGAAGCTTTCTTT. Amino acid sequence: CSARPGGNTEAFF.

This clonotype appeared a few times. CDR3 DNA sequence: TGCAGTGCTATACTAGCATCGGGAGCGGTTAAGCAGTACTTC. This translates into CSAILASGAVKQYF. The V call is TRBV20-1, the J call TRBJ2-7, with a tentative D call TRBD2 (6 bases). Germline assignment: CDR1 DFQATT and CDR2 SNEGSKA (reference sequence). V was shortened by 4 bases and J by 8 bases, with 21 bases between the two germline ends. The length of the CDR3 is 14 residues.

This clonotype has just a few counts. The genes are TRBV6-2 or TRBV6-3 and TRBJ1-1; no definite D call. V lost 6 bases and J 1 base, leaving 15 bases between the germline ends. CDR1 is MNHEY and CDR2 is SVGEGT in the germline V gene. This CDR3 is 15 amino acids long. CDR3 sequence (DNA): TGTGCCAGCAGCCCCGGTGTGGCGGGGAACACTGAAGCTTTCTTT. It yields the protein CASSPGVAGNTEAFF.

This clonotype showed up many times. The genes are TRBV28 and TRBJ2-6; 7 bases line up with TRBD1. Germline V CDR1 and CDR2: MDHEN, SYDVKM. The CDR3 extends over 19 amino acids. After removal of 5 bases from V and 2 bases from J, the junction contained 15 bases not matched to a gene. CDR3 DNA: TGTGCCAGCAGTGCCTACCCCAAAGGGGGCGCAGCTGGGGCCAACGTCCTGACTTTC. It yields the protein CASSAYPKGGAAGANVLTF.

The rearrangement uses TRBV4-2 and TRBJ2-1, with D possibly matching TRBD2 (7 bases). Trimming took off 0 bases at V and 7 bases at J, with 16 bases between the two ends. This CDR3 is built from 16 residues. Germline loops: CDR1 LGHNA, CDR2 YNFKEQ. The CDR3 loop is CASSQEEGGPGNEQFF. Written as DNA, the CDR3 is TGTGCCAGCAGCCAAGAGGAGGGGGGGCCAGGTAATGAGCAGTTCTTC.

V gene TRBV11-2 combines with J gene TRBJ2-3; 15 bases match TRBD2. The V gene's germline CDR1 is SGHAT and CDR2 FQNNGV. Losses at the gene ends were 1 base for V and 0 bases for J; bases not matched to a gene: 11. This CDR3 has 21 amino acids. The CDR3, as DNA: TGTGCCAGCAGCTTAGGGGGACTAGCGGGAGGTCGACCGGGAAGCACAGATACGCAGTATTTT. Translated: CASSLGGLAGGRPGSTDTQYF.

The rearrangement joins TRBV7-2 to TRBJ2-3; 7 nucleotides match TRBD1. There are 15 residues in the CDR3. The trim removed 6 bases at V and 4 bases at J, leaving 10 bases unmatched. Germline values: CDR1 SGHTA, CDR2 FQGNSA. CDR3 sequence reads: CASSQQGTTADTQYF. The CDR3 region has the DNA TGTGCCAGCAGTCAACAGGGGACGACGGCAGATACGCAGTATTTT.

CDR3 nucleotides: TGTGCCAGCAGCTTGTGGGACCGTAGCACAGATACGCAGTATTTT. Its translation is CASSLWDRSTDTQYF. The chain combines TRBV5-6 with TRBJ2-3; D tentatively fits TRBD1 or TRBD2 (5 bases each). The V end was cut by 1 base, the J end by 0 bases, with 9 bases between. The germline gives CDR1 SGHDT, CDR2 YYEEEE. The CDR3 runs to 15 residues.

This clonotype was observed a handful of times. It is unclear where the CDR3 begins or ends on the DNA, so no DNA is shown, and the CDR3 is as TCRdb lists it. The V call is TRBV28, the J call TRBJ2-3; TRBD2 is the table's D call, not checked against the DNA. A total of 15 residues make up the CDR3, ends included. The germline CDR1 and CDR2 sequences are MDHEN and SYDVKM. The chain's CDR3 is CASSTSRERVDTQYF.